This T cell receptor (beta chain) is drawn from a study of blood T cells in healthy people across ages. Broader study findings: Strongly correlated with naive T cell percentage was TCR beta diversity.

Alongside a J-beta primer mix, a sample-barcoded 5' primer served in a second PCR lasting roughly 6 to 11 cycles. TCRdb re-derived calls from the 5' RACE reads in MiXCR, one entry per CDR3 protein. The sample lists about 1.4 million distinct CDR3 sequences; around 55% were seen once. The CDR3 runs 14 residues. Germline CDR1 reads MNHEY; CDR2 reads SMNVEV (reference sequence). The V and J ends lost 6 bases and 1 base respectively, with 12 bases between them. A word on this clonotype: The target antigen is unknown.

Healthy Russian Caucasian donors spanned ages about 6 to 90 years. This TCR was sampled from a man aged 18-30 years in good health. The sample was blood. The genes are TRBV27 and TRBJ2-5; D unresolved. The CDR3 DNA reads as TGTGCCAGCAGGTTCGGGCGACTCCAAGAGACCCAGTACTTC. This encodes CASRFGRLQETQYF.